Described below is a single T cell receptor beta chain sequence and its context. Its antigen remains unknown. The sample originates from a study of post-analysis software for immune sequencing data. Study-level information: Multiple sclerosis in the patients followed relapsing-remitting, secondary progressive and progressive-relapsing courses.

Each TCR beta cDNA library carried unique molecular identifiers. Using its own MiXCR run on the PCR reads, TCRdb lists one record per CDR3 protein. The sample gives 350,000 to 450,000 distinct CDR3 sequences, roughly 38% of which show up once; around an eighth is in the top ten. Notes on the study in general: A handful of TRBV segments, including TRBV5-6, TRBV5-1 and TRBV20-1, were more frequent in patients than controls. By F measure, samples from a shared preparation batch strongly co-clustered. Controls significantly exceeded multiple sclerosis patients in normalized Chao1 diversity.

Germline CDR1 and CDR2: SEHNR and FQNEAQ (reference sequence). This CDR3 is built from 16 residues. V dropped 2 bases and J dropped 1; count of bases not matched to a gene: 6. This sequence originates from a girl between 10 and 17 years old with multiple sclerosis. V and J are TRBV7-9 and TRBJ2-7; 9 positions match TRBD1. Sequenced: blood. The CDR3 region is CASSLLAGTGSYEQYF. The CDR3 DNA sequence: TGTGCCAGCAGCTTACTTGCCGGGACAGGGTCCTACGAGCAGTACTTC.